Following are 4 T cell receptor beta chains from one sample sequenced in a study of T cell responses to AZD1222 COVID-19 vaccine (dated by TCRdb to the early 2020s). The library was produced with the immunoSEQ multiplex PCR assay. In its TCRdb copy, this immuneACCESS table keeps in-frame sequences only and misses some clones. Where compared with another copy, unresolved V genes explain less than half of these, and the others have no known cause. Here the sample has around 140,000 clones; about 88% occur a single time. 5.1% of the sample is taken by the ten largest. Interpreted using the paper, the time point label stands for: baseline before first vaccination. This material consisted of peripheral blood, taken on day 0 of AZD1222 vaccination. These TCRs come from an adult in good health.

This chain joins TRBV2 and TRBJ2-5, with 11 bases matching TRBD2. V lost 6 bases to trimming and J lost 2 bases; unmatched junction nucleotides: 8. The germline V gene has CDR1 SNHLY and CDR2 FYNNEI. This CDR3 spans 16 amino acids. The CDR3 loop is CASRPPGLAAQETQYF. CDR3 bases: TGTGCCAGCAGGCCACCGGGACTAGCGGCGCAAGAGACCCAGTACTTC.

J is TRBJ1-2 and V is TRBV5-6; D might be TRBD1 (5 bases). CDR3 length: 14 residues. CDR1 and CDR2 from the germline V gene are SGHDT and YYEEEE. The V gene lost 0 bases and the J gene lost 8 bases, with 14 bases spanning the gap. The CDR3: CASSLAGRAEGYTF. The CDR3 DNA reads as TGTGCCAGCAGCTTGGCGGGCAGGGCGGAAGGCTACACCTTC.

As concerns this clone: This CDR3 is also generated by other DNA sequences in the sample. The chain combines TRBV7-2 with TRBJ1-5; tentative D call: TRBD1 (5 bases). Looked up from germline, CDR1 is SGHTA and CDR2 is FQGNSA. The CDR3 loop spans 14 amino acids. V was clipped by 5 bases and J by 4 bases, with 12 bases between them. This CDR3 reads CASSPGGGNQPQHF. The CDR3 DNA sequence: TGTGCCAGCAGCCCCGGGGGTGGGAATCAGCCCCAGCATTTT.

This clone came up once. In nucleotides, the CDR3 is TGTGCCATCAGTGATGTGAGGGGAGCGGGACGTGGTGAGCAGTTCTTC. Protein: CAISDVRGAGRGEQFF. V gene TRBV10-3 combines with J gene TRBJ2-1; 7 nucleotides line up with TRBD2. Losses at the gene ends were 3 bases for V and 9 bases for J; bases not matched to a gene: 14. The CDR3 loop spans 16 amino acids. The V gene's germline CDR1 is ENHRY and CDR2 SYGVKD.